This TCR beta chain was profiled in a study of cytomegalovirus exposure and HLA in healthy donors. Study in general: Roughly 85 million unique TCRs from HLA-typed donors made up an early data release.

The table lists this clone with a few counts. No antigen is known for it. Findings of the study overall: Several V segments, TRBV6-2 and TRBV6-3 among them, could not be told apart and were dropped. In terms of immune exposure information, only CMV serostatus was available. The majority of CMV-associated TCR beta chains were reported as apparently HLA-restricted in a later analysis.

The PCR had 60 Vbeta and 13 Jbeta primers. This table comes from immunoSEQ multiplex PCR, and its TCRdb copy is limited to in-frame clones, with some not included. The data contain roughly 110,000 clones, over 75% of them singletons. The CDR3 is made up of 15 amino acids. Looked up from germline, CDR1 is SNHLY and CDR2 is FYNNEI. J was trimmed by 5 bases and V by 4 bases; bases with no gene match: 0. Input material: PBMCs. The origin of this receptor is a young woman in good health and CMV-seronegative. The chain employs TRBV2 and TRBJ2-1; 15 nucleotides align to TRBD2. The CDR3 coding sequence is TGTGCCAGCAGTGGGACTAGCGGGGGGGACAATGAGCAGTTCTTC. Translated: CASSGTSGGDNEQFF.